This T cell receptor beta chain emerged from a study of blood T cell repertoires in COVID-19. Study-level background: T cells, B-cell-depleted T cells, or PBMCs supplied cDNA or gDNA.

Original processing methods: From reference gene primer amplification, estimates of nucleated cell counts were derived. Libraries were prepared by immunoSEQ multiplex PCR; TCRdb keeps only in-frame clonotypes and omits some of them. V and J calls plus clone size are reproduced from that table; the DNA served to infer D and trimming. The sample has about 120,000 clones; under 90% are singletons. CDR1 is SGHTA and CDR2 is FQGNSA in the germline V gene. V shed 6 bases and J 1 base; nucleotides not matched to a gene: 4. The CDR3 sequence is 14 residues long. Sequences were obtained from peripheral blood. The receptor was derived from a man aged 55 to 70 with acute or convalescent COVID-19. The chain combines TRBV7-2 with TRBJ2-7, with 9 bases that match TRBD2. The CDR3 protein is CASRTLAGSYEQYF. Written as DNA, the CDR3 is TGTGCCAGCAGGACGCTAGCGGGATCCTACGAGCAGTACTTC.